Each of the 15 T cell receptor beta chains below was sequenced from the same sample in a study of identical twins. TCRdb re-derived calls from the 5' RACE reads in MiXCR, one entry per CDR3 protein. Of a few hundred thousand distinct CDR3 sequences in the sample, over 8.5% were seen once. This sample was also put to use in a study of yellow fever vaccine responses in identical twins.

What was sequenced was PBMCs. The source of these receptors is a woman aged 18 to 35 in good health.

The chain links TRBV18 to TRBJ2-2; D perhaps matches TRBD2 (5 bases). V was shortened by 4 bases and J by 4 bases, with 10 bases between the two germline ends. CDR1 is KGHSH, CDR2 LQKENI, per germline. The length of the CDR3 is 14 residues. The CDR3 sequence: CASSQLETTGELFF. CDR3 in DNA: TGTGCCAGCTCACAACTAGAGACCACCGGGGAGCTGTTTTTT. The entire variable domain, with the rest obtained from reference TRBV18 and TRBJ2-2, is as follows: NAGVMQNPRHLVRRRGQEARLRCSPMKGHSHVYWYRQLPEEGLKFMVYLQKENIIDESGMPKERFSAEFPKEGPSILRIQQVVRGDSAAYFCASSQLETTGELFFGEGSRLTVL.

V gene TRBV5-1 combines with J gene TRBJ2-7; D may be TRBD1 (5 bases). Germline CDR1 reads SGHRS; CDR2 reads YFSETQ. The CDR3 sequence is 14 residues long. V was cut by 2 bases and J by 2 bases, with 11 bases left in between. The CDR3 spells CASSFDGQAYEQYF. DNA of the CDR3: TGCGCCAGCAGCTTCGACGGACAAGCCTACGAGCAGTACTTC.

This clonotype was observed many times. The chain is built from TRBV28 and TRBJ1-3; D perhaps matches TRBD1 (5 bases). Germline CDR1 and CDR2: MDHEN and SYDVKM. With 9 bases removed from V and 11 bases from J, the gap between germline ends came to 23 bases. This CDR3 region has 14 residues. The CDR3 DNA sequence: TGTGCCAGTAATATTGGGGCCCAGGCGAATTCCATATATTTT. Translation: CASNIGAQANSIYF.

This clonotype was seen a few times. Here the CDR3 DNA reads TGTGCCAGCAGTGAGCTACAAAGCAATCAGCCCCAGCATTTT. Its protein product is CASSELQSNQPQHF. The rearrangement links TRBV25-1 to TRBJ1-5; unclear D gene. Trimming took off 3 bases at V and 1 base at J, with 7 bases between the two ends. The CDR3 extends over 14 amino acids. From germline, CDR1 is MGHDK and CDR2 SYGVNS. The full variable domain, with the rest looked up from reference TRBV25-1 and TRBJ1-5, is EADIYQTPRYLVIGTGKKITLECSQTMGHDKMYWYQQDPGMELHLIHYSYGVNSTEKGDLSSESTVSRIRTEHFPLTLESARPSHTSQYLCASSELQSNQPQHFGDGTRLSIL.

In this sample, this clonotype turned up a few times. The chain links TRBV28 to TRBJ1-2; D not resolved. V was pared by 3 bases and J by 4 bases, with 12 bases between. CDR1 and CDR2 (germline): MDHEN, SYDVKM. The length of the CDR3 is 14 residues. CDR3 nucleotides: TGTGCCAGCAGTTTCAATAAGCTAACCTATGGCTACACCTTC. Translating it yields CASSFNKLTYGYTF.

In this sample, this clonotype turned up many times. The chain is built from TRBV7-2 and TRBJ1-6, with D perhaps matching TRBD1 (5 bases). V lost 1 base to trimming and J lost 7 bases, with 11 bases between them. CDR3 length: 15 amino acids. Germline V gene lookup returns CDR1 SGHTA and CDR2 FQGNSA. The CDR3 sequence is CASSLVVGGNSPLHF. The CDR3 DNA sequence: TGTGCCAGCAGCTTAGTGGTCGGGGGGAATTCACCCCTCCACTTT.

This clonotype was counted between two and nine times. The chain employs TRBV15 and TRBJ1-6; D possibly corresponds to TRBD1 (5 bases). CDR1 is LNHNV and CDR2 is YYDKDF in the germline V gene (reference sequence). The CDR3 has 16 residues. V lost 0 bases, J lost 7 bases, and 13 bases lay in between. This CDR3 is CATSRDPQGQNSPLHF. CDR3 nucleotides: TGTGCCACCAGCAGAGATCCCCAGGGCCAAAATTCACCCCTCCACTTT.

The CDR3 sequence: CSVRGANTGELFF. The CDR3 DNA reads TGCAGCGTCAGGGGTGCCAACACCGGGGAGCTGTTTTTT. V is TRBV29-1 and J is TRBJ2-2, with TRBD1 as a possible D gene (6 bases). The CDR3 is 13 residues long. The V gene's germline CDR1 is SQVTM and CDR2 ANQGSEA. V lost 6 bases, J lost 2 bases, and 10 bases lay in between.

This clonotype was counted at least ten times. The chain carries TRBV10-3 and TRBJ2-5; tentative D call: TRBD2 (5 bases). Trimming cost V 10 bases and J 5 bases, with 20 bases left between them. CDR1 and CDR2 from the germline V gene are ENHRY and SYGVKD. This CDR3 contains 14 residues. The CDR3 loop reads CASGTQDGLETQYF. The CDR3 nucleotides are TGTGCCAGCGGTACCCAGGACGGACTCGAGACCCAGTACTTC.

In its sample, this clonotype was seen a few times. The chain employs TRBV7-6 and TRBJ2-7; D might be TRBD1 or TRBD2, each matching 5 bases. The V and J ends lost 5 bases and 6 bases respectively, with 17 bases between them. This CDR3 has 14 amino acids. Germline lookup yields CDR1 SGHVS and CDR2 FNYEAQ. The CDR3 DNA follows: TGTGCCAGCAGCCTGGGGACCATCCTGGGCGAGCAGTACTTC. Protein product: CASSLGTILGEQYF.

The chain recombines TRBV7-2 with TRBJ2-4; D not certain. The V gene's germline CDR1 is SGHTA and CDR2 FQGNSA. This CDR3 contains 16 residues. V dropped 1 base and J dropped 0 bases, with 10 bases sitting between them. The CDR3 nucleotides are TGTGCCAGCAGCTTAGGCCGCCAAGAAGCCAAAAACATTCAGTACTTC. This gives the protein CASSLGRQEAKNIQYF. Full variable domain (outside the CDR3, taken from reference TRBV7-2 and TRBJ2-4): GAGVSQSPSNKVTEKGKDVELRCDPISGHTALYWYRQSLGQGLEFLIYFQGNSAPDKSGLPSDRFSAERTGGSVSTLTIQRTQQEDSAVYLCASSLGRQEAKNIQYFGAGTRLSVL.

Ten or more counts support this clonotype. CDR3 residues: CASGKRGPYEQYF. CDR3 in DNA: TGTGCCAGCGGCAAGCGGGGGCCCTACGAGCAGTACTTC. The chain carries TRBV6-6 and TRBJ2-7; 8 bases agree with TRBD2. The J segment lost 2 bases and the V segment lost 8 bases, leaving 5 bases of the junction unmatched. Per germline, CDR1 MNHNY and CDR2 SVGAGI (reference sequence). The CDR3 loop spans 13 amino acids.

This clonotype was counted a few times. This rearrangement joins TRBV5-1 to TRBJ2-5, with a possible D match to TRBD2 (5 bases). CDR1 and CDR2 (germline): SGHRS, YFSETQ. Trimming cost V 0 bases and J 0 bases, with 21 bases left between them. There are 19 residues in the CDR3. The CDR3: CASSLGLAALMAYQETQYF. As DNA, the CDR3 is TGCGCCAGCAGCTTGGGGCTAGCCGCGCTGATGGCGTACCAAGAGACCCAGTACTTC.

The chain has TRBV7-9 and TRBJ2-3; possible D gene TRBD1, 5 bases. Per the germline V gene, CDR1 is SEHNR and CDR2 is FQNEAQ (reference sequence). V was shortened by 3 bases and J by 5 bases, with 9 bases between the two germline ends. This CDR3 has 13 residues. CDR3 amino acids: CASSFNRGDTQYF. CDR3 bases: TGTGCCAGCAGCTTTAATAGGGGAGATACGCAGTATTTT. The variable domain in full, with the rest retrieved from reference TRBV7-9 and TRBJ2-3, is DTGVSQNPRHKITKRGQNVTFRCDPISEHNRLYWYRQTLGQGPEFLTYFQNEAQLEKSRLLSDRFSAERPKGSFSTLEIQRTEQGDSAMYLCASSFNRGDTQYFGPGTRLTVL.

V is TRBV5-1 and J is TRBJ1-1, with 8 bases matching TRBD1. The ends lost 4 bases at V and 7 bases at J; junction bases unmatched: 12. The CDR3 runs 15 residues. Germline V gene sequence: CDR1 SGHRS, CDR2 YFSETQ. As DNA, the CDR3 is TGCGCCAGCAGCCCGGAGGGTCAGGGGGCAGGTGAAGCTTTCTTT. This encodes CASSPEGQGAGEAFF.